This note documents a single TCR beta chain sequence. The antigen is undetermined. The germline gives CDR1 SNHLY, CDR2 FYNNEI. There are 14 residues in the CDR3. Trimming pared 7 bases from V and 7 bases from J, leaving 17 bases between. These data come from a study of regulatory T cells in long-lasting Graves disease. Study-wide points: The study found persistent patients shared more public clonotypes (roughly 2,800) than new patients (around 1,000). Newly diagnosed disease favored TRBV20-1 and TRBJ2-1 over persistent disease. Sample size, which was small, may have reduced accuracy.

Libraries of TCR beta came from iRepertoire HTBI primers plus Arm-PCR of CDR3 regions. TCRdb reanalysed the multiplex PCR reads using MiXCR and keeps one entry per CDR3 protein. The sample lists under 450,000 distinct CDR3 sequences, around 15% occurring once. As to time point: newly diagnosed GD, antithyroid drugs for less than 3 months. RNA extracted from PBMCs served as the sequencing template. These records were also assigned to another study, of T cells in Graves' hyperthyroidism and ophthalmopathy. According to that study: First-round RT-PCR targeting the TCR CDR3 was performed with the HTBI primer set.

This sequence was found in a woman under 30 with Graves disease. V usage is TRBV2 and J usage is TRBJ2-1; no reliable D call. The sequencing used peripheral blood mononuclear cells (PBMCs), collected at new diagnosis, from a patient treated with antithyroid drugs. CDR3 DNA: TGTGCCAGCATGGGGTCCCATTCGGTTAATGAGCAGTTCTTC. Residues: CASMGSHSVNEQFF.